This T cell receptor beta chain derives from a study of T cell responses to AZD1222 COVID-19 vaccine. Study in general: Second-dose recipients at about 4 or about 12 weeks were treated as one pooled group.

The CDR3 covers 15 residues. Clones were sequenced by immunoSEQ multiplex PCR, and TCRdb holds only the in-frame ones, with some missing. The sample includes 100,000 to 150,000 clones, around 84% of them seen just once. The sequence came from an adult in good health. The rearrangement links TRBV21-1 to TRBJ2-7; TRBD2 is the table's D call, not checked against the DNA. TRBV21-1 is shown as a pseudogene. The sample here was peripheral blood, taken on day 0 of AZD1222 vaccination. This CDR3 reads CASSKGAGRAYEQYF. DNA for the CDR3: TGTGCCAGCAGCAAAGGAGCCGGGAGGGCATACGAGCAGTACTTC.